A selection of T cell receptor beta chains follows, all from one sample in a study of OX40 agonist ivuxolimab in advanced cancers. This table comes from immunoSEQ multiplex PCR, and its TCRdb copy is limited to in-frame clones, with some not included. The data contain over 80,000 clones, around 78% of them singletons. The starting material was CD4+ or CD8+ T cells sorted from blood, obtained in a trial of the OX40 agonist ivuxolimab. The receptors come from an adult with an advanced solid tumor such as melanoma, head and neck, liver or kidney cancer. CDR3s include the opening cysteine and the closing phenylalanine or tryptophan. A D gene is named only where the DNA matches it firmly. Not every row has a clone size; where given, it reads once, few, many or a size class.

TRBJ2-3,TRBV5-1,15,NA,NA,TGCGCCAGCAGCTTGCAAGGGTATGACACAGATACGCAGTATTTT,CASSLQGYDTDTQYF
TRBJ1-2,TRBV2,15,TRBD1,NA,TGTGCCAGCAGTTTGGATACGGGACAGGGGTATGGCTACACCTTC,CASSLDTGQGYGYTF
TRBJ2-7,TRBV6-1,12,NA,NA,TGTGCCAGCAGCGACCTAGGGTACGAGCAGTACTTC,CASSDLGYEQYF
TRBJ1-1,TRBV6-5,14,TRBD1,NA,TGTGCCAGCAGTCGGACAGGGGGCTCGCTGGAAGCTTTCTTT,CASSRTGGSLEAFF
TRBJ2-7,TRBV7-2,15,NA,NA,TGTGCCAGCAGCTTAGATCGGGGCGGTCGTCACGAGCAGTACTTC,CASSLDRGGRHEQYF
TRBJ2-7,TRBV5-6,15,TRBD1,NA,TGTGCCAGCAGCTTAGGACGCAGGGGGCTCGACGAGCAGTACTTC,CASSLGRRGLDEQYF
TRBJ1-5,TRBV7-2,13,TRBD1,NA,TGCGCCAGCAGCCAAGAGAGGGACAGGGTTCAGCATTTT,CASSQERDRVQHF
TRBJ2-7,TRBV11-2,12,NA,NA,TGTGCCAGCAGCTTGACAGGCTACGAGCAGTACTTC,CASSLTGYEQYF
TRBJ1-1,TRBV6-5,13,NA,NA,TGTGCCAGCAGCGATCTGTGGGGCGCTGAAGCTTTCTTT,CASSDLWGAEAFF
TRBJ2-5,TRBV5-1,17,TRBD1,NA,TGCGCCAGCAGCTTGAGCGTCTCCAGGGGGCATCGCGAGACCCAGTACTTC,CASSLSVSRGHRETQYF
TRBJ1-2,TRBV6-5,15,TRBD1,once,TGTGCCAGCAGTTACACACGACAGGGGACAGTGGGCTACACCTTC,CASSYTRQGTVGYTF
TRBJ2-1,TRBV7-2,16,NA,NA,TGTGCCAGCAGCCCCAATGGCCCTGGCTCCTACAATGAGCAGTTCTTC,CASSPNGPGSYNEQFF
TRBJ2-2,TRBV18,18,TRBD2,NA,TGTGCCAGCTCACCACCCGGGGCTAGCGGGGCGAACACCGGGGAGCTGTTTTTT,CASSPPGASGANTGELFF
TRBJ2-7,TRBV6-5,13,NA,once,TGTGCCAGCAGTTACCAATTTAGAAGCGAGCAGTACTTC,CASSYQFRSEQYF
TRBJ1-2,TRBV2,13,NA,NA,TGTGCCAGCAGTGAGCGGGGGGCTGATGGCTACACCTTC,CASSERGADGYTF
TRBJ1-5,TRBV5-6,14,NA,NA,TGTGCCAGCAGTAAGAGGGATACCTATCAGCCCCAGCATTTT,CASSKRDTYQPQHF
TRBJ2-7,TRBV6-5,15,TRBD1,NA,TGTGCCAGCAGTTACTCGGGACAGACCTTCTACGAGCAGTACTTC,CASSYSGQTFYEQYF
TRBJ1-5,TRBV2,15,NA,few,TGTGCCAGCAGTGACAGCCCCTATAGCAATCAGCCCCAGCATTTT,CASSDSPYSNQPQHF
TRBJ1-1,TRBV7-3,15,NA,NA,TGTGCCAGCAGCCTGAGAGCGGCGGGGAACACTGAAGCTTTCTTT,CASSLRAAGNTEAFF
TRBJ2-3,TRBV2,15,TRBD2,NA,TGTGCCAGCAGTGATAAGGCGGGGGGAGCAGATACGCAGTATTTT,CASSDKAGGADTQYF
TRBJ1-1,TRBV30,12,NA,NA,TGTGCCTCCAAAACAGGGAAGATGGTAGCTTTCTTT,CASKTGKMVAFF
TRBJ1-1,TRBV28,16,NA,NA,TGTGCCAGCAGTCCCGGTATCCGGAGGGGGAACACTGAAGCTTTCTTT,CASSPGIRRGNTEAFF
TRBJ2-5,TRBV2,14,TRBD1,NA,TGTGCCAGCAGCGAACAGGGGGCTGGGGAGACCCAGTACTTC,CASSEQGAGETQYF
TRBJ2-5,TRBV18,15,NA,NA,TGTGCCAGCTCACCCCCCCTTGCGGGTGCAAAGACCCAGTACTTC,CASSPPLAGAKTQYF
TRBJ2-6,TRBV2,19,TRBD2,NA,TGTGCCAGCAGTGACCCCTCGGGACTAGCGGGAACAGGGGCCAACGTCCTGACTTTC,CASSDPSGLAGTGANVLTF
TRBJ1-6,TRBV4-1,17,NA,NA,TGCGCCAGCAGCCCTCAGCTCCTCAGGGTGGCCCATTCACCCCTCCACTTT,CASSPQLLRVAHSPLHF
TRBJ1-6,TRBV9,18,NA,NA,TGTGCCAGCAGCGCCTCGGTTGAGAGGAGCTCCTATAATTCACCCCTCCACTTT,CASSASVERSSYNSPLHF
TRBJ1-1,TRBV7-8,15,TRBD1,NA,TGTGCCAGCAGCTTCACAGGGGGCGGGAACACTGAAGCTTTCTTT,CASSFTGGGNTEAFF
TRBJ2-3,TRBV30,13,NA,NA,TGTGCCTGGAGTGACCAACCCCCAGATACGCAGTATTTT,CAWSDQPPDTQYF